These 2 T cell receptor beta chains were sequenced from one sample in a study of blood T cell repertoires in COVID-19. The repertoire was sequenced with immunoSEQ multiplex PCR; TCRdb's copy has only in-frame clones and lacks some. The sample has more than 45,000 clones, around 82% seen once. Source material: peripheral blood. Receptors originate from a man aged 80 or over with COVID-19, enrolled during active disease.

This chain uses TRBV4-1 with TRBJ2-3; 14 bases agree with TRBD2. The germline V gene has CDR1 MGHRA and CDR2 YSYEKL. V shed 1 base, J shed 1 base, and the junction held 7 bases outside the gene matches. This CDR3 contains 19 residues. Here the CDR3 reads CASSQGSGTSGRRTDTQYF. The CDR3 DNA is TGCGCCAGCAGCCAAGGCTCCGGGACTAGCGGGAGACGCACAGATACGCAGTATTTT.

The gene calls are TRBV4-2 and TRBJ1-2, with D possibly TRBD1 on 6 matching bases. Trimming took 4 bases from V and 8 from J, leaving 11 bases between them. The V gene's germline CDR1 is LGHNA and CDR2 YNFKEQ. This CDR3 is 12 amino acids long. CDR3 nucleotides: TGTGCCAGCAGCCGGACAGAGGAGGGCTACACCTTC. The encoded protein is CASSRTEEGYTF.